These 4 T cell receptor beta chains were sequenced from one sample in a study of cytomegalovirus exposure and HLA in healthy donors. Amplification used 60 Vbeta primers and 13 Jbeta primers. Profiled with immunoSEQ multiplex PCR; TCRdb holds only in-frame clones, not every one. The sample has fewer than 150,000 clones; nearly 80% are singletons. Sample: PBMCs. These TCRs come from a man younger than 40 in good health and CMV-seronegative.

The CDR3 sequence is CASSGTKGAVVYEQYF. The CDR3 DNA is TGTGCCAGCAGTGGGACTAAGGGGGCGGTGGTTTACGAGCAGTACTTC. The chain combines TRBV2 with TRBJ2-7, with D perhaps TRBD1 (7 bases). The CDR3 extends over 16 amino acids. Germline CDR1 and CDR2: SNHLY and FYNNEI. Deletions cut 4 bases from V and 4 bases from J, with 20 bases between.

CDR3 region: CASSIALAGVQDTQYF. The CDR3 DNA reads TGTGCCAGTAGTATAGCACTAGCGGGAGTACAAGATACGCAGTATTTT. V and J are TRBV19 and TRBJ2-3, with 11 bases fitting TRBD2. Trimming removed 1 base from V and 5 bases from J; junction bases left unmatched: 5. CDR3 size: 16 residues. Germline loops: CDR1 LNHDA, CDR2 SQIVND (reference sequence).

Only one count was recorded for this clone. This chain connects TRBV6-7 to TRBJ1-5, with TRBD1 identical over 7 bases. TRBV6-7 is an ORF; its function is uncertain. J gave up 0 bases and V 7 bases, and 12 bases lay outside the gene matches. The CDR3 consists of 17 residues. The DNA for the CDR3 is TGTGCCAGCATAACGAGGGGGCGGCCCAATAGCAATCAGCCCCAGCATTTT. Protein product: CASITRGRPNSNQPQHF.

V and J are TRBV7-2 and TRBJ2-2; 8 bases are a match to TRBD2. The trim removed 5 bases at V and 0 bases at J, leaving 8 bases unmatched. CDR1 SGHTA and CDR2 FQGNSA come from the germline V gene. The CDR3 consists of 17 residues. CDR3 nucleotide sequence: TGTGCCAGCAGCCGATTTATAGCGGGACCGAACACCGGGGAGCTGTTTTTT. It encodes CASSRFIAGPNTGELFF.